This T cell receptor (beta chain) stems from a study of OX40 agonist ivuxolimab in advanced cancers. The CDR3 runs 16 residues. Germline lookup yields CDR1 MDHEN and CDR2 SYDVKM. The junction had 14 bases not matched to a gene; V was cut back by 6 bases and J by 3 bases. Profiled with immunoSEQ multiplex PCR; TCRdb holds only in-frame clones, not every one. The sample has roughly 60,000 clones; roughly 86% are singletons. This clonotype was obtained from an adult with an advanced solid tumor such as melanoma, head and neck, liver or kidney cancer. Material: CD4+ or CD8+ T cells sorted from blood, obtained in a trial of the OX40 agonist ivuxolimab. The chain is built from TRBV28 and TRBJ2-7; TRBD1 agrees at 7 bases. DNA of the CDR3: TGTGCCAGCAGCCCGACAGGGTTGGGAAGAAGCTACGAGCAGTACTTC. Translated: CASSPTGLGRSYEQYF.